This TCR beta chain was retrieved from a study of blood T cell repertoires in COVID-19. Whole-study context: Acute and convalescent COVID-19 samples came from the United States, Italy and Spain. Sources were T cells, B-cell-depleted T cells, or PBMCs; the material itself was cDNA or gDNA.

The CDR3 sequence is 13 residues long. V gave up 4 bases and J gave up 6 bases, with 9 bases separating them. Per germline, CDR1 SGHTA and CDR2 FQGNSA. Authors' data handling: Estimation of nucleated cell counts was performed using reference gene primer amplification. Sequencing was performed with immunoSEQ multiplex PCR; in TCRdb, only in-frame clones are kept and a portion is missing. V and J calls and clone size come straight from that table; D and trimming were deduced from the DNA. In the table there are about 69,000 clones, nearly 90% of which are singletons. This clone was recorded only once. Material: peripheral blood. This clonotype was sampled from a man aged 50 to 60 with acute or convalescent COVID-19. The chain is built from TRBV7-2 and TRBJ1-4; TRBD1 might be the D (6 bases). The CDR3 sequence is CASSSDSYEKLFF. CDR3 coding DNA: TGTGCCAGCAGCTCGGACAGTTATGAAAAACTGTTTTTT.